This TCR beta chain is drawn from a study of blood T cells in healthy people across ages. The study, taken as a whole, reports: A strong correlation was found between TCR beta diversity and the percentage of naive T cells. Both naive CD4+ cell counts and diversity were greater in long-lived donors than in aged donors.

The CDR3 sequence is 15 residues long. Trimming pared 1 base from V and 5 bases from J, leaving 15 bases between. The germline V gene has CDR1 SEHNR and CDR2 FQNEAQ (reference sequence). Every participating donor contributed about 10 milliliters of peripheral blood through a draw. Notes on this clonotype: Antigen unknown.

Combining a sample-barcoded 5' primer with a J-beta primer mix, a second PCR ran for about 6 to 12 cycles. Each CDR3 protein gets one entry after TCRdb re-called the 5' RACE reads with MiXCR. The sample records 1.5 million to 2 million distinct CDR3 sequences, about 50% being singletons. J is TRBJ2-7 and V is TRBV7-9, with D perhaps matching TRBD1 (5 bases). The receptor was derived from a woman in her thirties or forties in good health. Input material: blood. The CDR3 here is CASSLGSREGDEQYF. The CDR3 coding sequence is TGTGCCAGCAGCTTAGGCAGCAGGGAAGGAGACGAGCAGTACTTC. The entire variable domain, with the rest obtained from reference TRBV7-9 and TRBJ2-7, is as follows: DTGVSQNPRHKITKRGQNVTFRCDPISEHNRLYWYRQTLGQGPEFLTYFQNEAQLEKSRLLSDRFSAERPKGSFSTLEIQRTEQGDSAMYLCASSLGSREGDEQYFGPGTRLTVT.